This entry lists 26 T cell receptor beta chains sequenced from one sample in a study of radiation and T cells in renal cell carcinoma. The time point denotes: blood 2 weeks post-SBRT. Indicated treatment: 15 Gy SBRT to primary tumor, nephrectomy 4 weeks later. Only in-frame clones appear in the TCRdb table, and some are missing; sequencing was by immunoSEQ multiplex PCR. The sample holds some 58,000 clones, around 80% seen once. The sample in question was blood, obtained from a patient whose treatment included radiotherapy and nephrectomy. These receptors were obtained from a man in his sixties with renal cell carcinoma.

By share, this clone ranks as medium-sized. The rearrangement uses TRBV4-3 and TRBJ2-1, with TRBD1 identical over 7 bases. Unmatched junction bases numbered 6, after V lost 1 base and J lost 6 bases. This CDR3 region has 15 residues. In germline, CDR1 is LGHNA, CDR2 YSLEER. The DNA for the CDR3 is TGCGCCAGCAGCCAAGGACAGGGTTTGGGCAATGAGCAGTTCTTC. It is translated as CASSQGQGLGNEQFF.

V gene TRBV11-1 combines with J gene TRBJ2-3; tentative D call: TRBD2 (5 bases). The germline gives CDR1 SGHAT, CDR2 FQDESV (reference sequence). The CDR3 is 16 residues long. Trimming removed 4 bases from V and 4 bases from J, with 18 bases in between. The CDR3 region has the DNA TGTGCCAGCAGCTCACCGGACTTGCGGGTGGCAGATACGCAGTATTTT. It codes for CASSSPDLRVADTQYF.

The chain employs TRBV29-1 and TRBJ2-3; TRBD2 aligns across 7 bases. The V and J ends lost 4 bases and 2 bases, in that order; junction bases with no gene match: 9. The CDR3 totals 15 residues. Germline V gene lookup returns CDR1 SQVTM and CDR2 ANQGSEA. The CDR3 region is CSVGGLADNTDTQYF. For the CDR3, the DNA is TGCAGCGTTGGTGGTCTAGCGGACAACACAGATACGCAGTATTTT.

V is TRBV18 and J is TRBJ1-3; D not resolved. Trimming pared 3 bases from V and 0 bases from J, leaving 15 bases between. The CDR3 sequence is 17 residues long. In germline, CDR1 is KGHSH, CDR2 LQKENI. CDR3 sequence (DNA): TGTGCCAGCTCACCTTTTGGGCAGGCAAACTCTGGAAACACCATATATTTT. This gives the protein CASSPFGQANSGNTIYF.

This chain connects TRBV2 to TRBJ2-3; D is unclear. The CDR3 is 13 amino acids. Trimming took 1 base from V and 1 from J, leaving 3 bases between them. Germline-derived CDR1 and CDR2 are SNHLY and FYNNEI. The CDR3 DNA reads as TGTGCCAGCAGTGAAGGAGGCACAGATACGCAGTATTTT. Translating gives CASSEGGTDTQYF.

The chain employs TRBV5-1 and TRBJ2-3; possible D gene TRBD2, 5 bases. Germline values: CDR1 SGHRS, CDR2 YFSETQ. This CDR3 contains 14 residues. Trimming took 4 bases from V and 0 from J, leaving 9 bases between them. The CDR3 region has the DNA TGCGCCAGCAGCGAGGGCCCTAGCACAGATACGCAGTATTTT. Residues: CASSEGPSTDTQYF. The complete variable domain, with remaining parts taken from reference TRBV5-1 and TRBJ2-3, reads KAGVTQTPRYLIKTRGQQVTLSCSPISGHRSVSWYQQTPGQGLQFLFEYFSETQRNKGNFPGRFSGRQFSNSRSEMNVSTLELGDSALYLCASSEGPSTDTQYFGPGTRLTVL.

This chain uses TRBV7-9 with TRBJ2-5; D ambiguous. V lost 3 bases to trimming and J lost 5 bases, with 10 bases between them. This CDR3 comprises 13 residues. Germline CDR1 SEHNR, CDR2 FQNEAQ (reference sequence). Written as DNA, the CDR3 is TGTGCCAGCAGCTTCGGGCCCCGCGAGACCCAGTACTTC. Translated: CASSFGPRETQYF.

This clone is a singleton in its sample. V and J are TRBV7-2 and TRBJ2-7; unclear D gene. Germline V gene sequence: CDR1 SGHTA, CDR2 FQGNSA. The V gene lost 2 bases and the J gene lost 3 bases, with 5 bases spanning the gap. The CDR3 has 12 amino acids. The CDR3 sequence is CASSLTRYEQYF. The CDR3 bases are TGTGCCAGCAGCTTAACGCGCTACGAGCAGTACTTC.

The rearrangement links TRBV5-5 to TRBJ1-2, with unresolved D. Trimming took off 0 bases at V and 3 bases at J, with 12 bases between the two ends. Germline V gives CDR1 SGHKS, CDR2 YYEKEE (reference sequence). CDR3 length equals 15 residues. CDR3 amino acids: CASSLVGSGDYGYTF. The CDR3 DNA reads TGTGCCAGCAGCTTGGTAGGATCTGGGGACTATGGCTACACCTTC.

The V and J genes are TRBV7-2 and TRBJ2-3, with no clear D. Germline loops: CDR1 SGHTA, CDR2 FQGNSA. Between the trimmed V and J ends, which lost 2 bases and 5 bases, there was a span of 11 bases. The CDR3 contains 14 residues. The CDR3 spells CASSLRLVGDTQYF. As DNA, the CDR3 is TGTGCCAGCAGCTTAAGGCTAGTCGGAGATACGCAGTATTTT.

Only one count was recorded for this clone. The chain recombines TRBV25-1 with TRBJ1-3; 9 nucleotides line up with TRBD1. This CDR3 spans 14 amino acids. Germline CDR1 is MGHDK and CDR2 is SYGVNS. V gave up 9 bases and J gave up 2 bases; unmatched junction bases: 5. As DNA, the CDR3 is TGTGCCAGTCGGGACAGGGTGGCTGGAAACACCATATATTTT. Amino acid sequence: CASRDRVAGNTIYF.

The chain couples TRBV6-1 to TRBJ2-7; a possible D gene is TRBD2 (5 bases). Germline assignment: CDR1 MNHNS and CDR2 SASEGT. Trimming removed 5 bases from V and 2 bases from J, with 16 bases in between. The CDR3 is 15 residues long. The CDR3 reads CASSTSLVEAYEQYV. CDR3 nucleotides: TGTGCCAGCAGTACATCTTTAGTGGAGGCCTACGAGCAGTACGTC.

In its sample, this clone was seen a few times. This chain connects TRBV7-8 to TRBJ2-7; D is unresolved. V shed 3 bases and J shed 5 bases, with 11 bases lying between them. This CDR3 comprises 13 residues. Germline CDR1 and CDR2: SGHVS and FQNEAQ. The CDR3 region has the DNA TGTGCCAGCAGCTTCCAAGGGTACCACGAGCAGTACGTC. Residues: CASSFQGYHEQYV.

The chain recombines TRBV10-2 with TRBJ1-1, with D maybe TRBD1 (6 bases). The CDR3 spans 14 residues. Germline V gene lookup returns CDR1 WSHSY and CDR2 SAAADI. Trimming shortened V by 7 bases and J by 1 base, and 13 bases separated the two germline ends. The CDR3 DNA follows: TGCGCCAGCAAGATAGGCAGGGGGAACACTGAAGCTTTCTTT. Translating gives CASKIGRGNTEAFF.

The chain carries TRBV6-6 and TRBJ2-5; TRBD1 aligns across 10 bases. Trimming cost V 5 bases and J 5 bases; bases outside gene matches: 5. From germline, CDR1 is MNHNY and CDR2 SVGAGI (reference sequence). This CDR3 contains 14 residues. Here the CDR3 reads CASSRQGARETQYF. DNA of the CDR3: TGTGCCAGCAGTAGACAGGGGGCTAGGGAGACCCAGTACTTC.

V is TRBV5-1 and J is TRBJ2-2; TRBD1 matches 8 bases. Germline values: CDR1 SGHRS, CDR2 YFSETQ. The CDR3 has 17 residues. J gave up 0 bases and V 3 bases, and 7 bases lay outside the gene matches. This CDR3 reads CASSSIATGANTGELFF. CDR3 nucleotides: TGCGCCAGCAGCTCCATCGCGACAGGGGCGAACACCGGGGAGCTGTTTTTT.

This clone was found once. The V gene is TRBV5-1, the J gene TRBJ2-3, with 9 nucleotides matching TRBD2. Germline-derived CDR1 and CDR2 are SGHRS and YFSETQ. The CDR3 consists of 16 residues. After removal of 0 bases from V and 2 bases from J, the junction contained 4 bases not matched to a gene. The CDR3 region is CASSLGAGGNTDTQYF. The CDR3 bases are TGCGCCAGCAGCTTGGGAGCGGGGGGTAACACAGATACGCAGTATTTT.

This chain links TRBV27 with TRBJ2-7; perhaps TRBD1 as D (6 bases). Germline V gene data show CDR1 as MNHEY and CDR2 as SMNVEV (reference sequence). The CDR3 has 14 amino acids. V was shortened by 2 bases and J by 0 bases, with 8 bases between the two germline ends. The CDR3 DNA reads TGTGCCAGCAGTTTAGGGACACCCTCCTACGAGCAGTACTTC. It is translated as CASSLGTPSYEQYF.

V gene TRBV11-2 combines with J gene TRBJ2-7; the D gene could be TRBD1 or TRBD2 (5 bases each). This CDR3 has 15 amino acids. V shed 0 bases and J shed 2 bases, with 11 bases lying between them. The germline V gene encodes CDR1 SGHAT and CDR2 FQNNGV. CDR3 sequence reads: CASSLDGGGTYEQYF. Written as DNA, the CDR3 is TGTGCCAGCAGCTTAGATGGTGGGGGAACCTACGAGCAGTACTTC.

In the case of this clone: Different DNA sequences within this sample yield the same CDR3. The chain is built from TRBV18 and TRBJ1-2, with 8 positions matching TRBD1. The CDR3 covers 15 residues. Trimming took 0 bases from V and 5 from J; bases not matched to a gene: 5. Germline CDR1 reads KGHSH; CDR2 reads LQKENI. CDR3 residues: CASSPPTQGAYGYTF. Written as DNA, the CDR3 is TGTGCCAGCTCACCACCGACGCAGGGGGCGTATGGCTACACCTTC.

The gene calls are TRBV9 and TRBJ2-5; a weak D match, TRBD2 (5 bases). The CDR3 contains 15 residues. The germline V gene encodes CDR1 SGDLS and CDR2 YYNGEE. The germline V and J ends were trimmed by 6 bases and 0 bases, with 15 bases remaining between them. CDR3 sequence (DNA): TGTGCCAGCACGAAGGGTCTGAGGGACCAAGAGACCCAGTACTTC. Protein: CASTKGLRDQETQYF.

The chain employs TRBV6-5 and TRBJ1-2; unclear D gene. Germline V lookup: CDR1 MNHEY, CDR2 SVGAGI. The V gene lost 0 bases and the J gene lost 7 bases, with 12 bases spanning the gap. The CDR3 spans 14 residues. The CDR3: CASSYSLGQTGYTF. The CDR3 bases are TGTGCCAGCAGTTACTCGTTAGGGCAGACTGGCTACACCTTC.

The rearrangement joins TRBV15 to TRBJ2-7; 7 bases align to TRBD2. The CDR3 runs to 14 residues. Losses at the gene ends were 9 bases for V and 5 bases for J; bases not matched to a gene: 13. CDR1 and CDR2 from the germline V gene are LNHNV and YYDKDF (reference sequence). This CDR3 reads CATGKTSKGHEQYF. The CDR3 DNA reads TGTGCCACTGGAAAGACTAGCAAAGGACACGAGCAGTACTTC.

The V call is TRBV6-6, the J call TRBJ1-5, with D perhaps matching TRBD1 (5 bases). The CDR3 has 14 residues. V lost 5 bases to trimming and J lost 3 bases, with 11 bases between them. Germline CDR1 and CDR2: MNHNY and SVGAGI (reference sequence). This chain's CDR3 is CASSHGQINQPQHF. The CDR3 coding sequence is TGTGCCAGCAGTCACGGACAAATCAATCAGCCCCAGCATTTT.

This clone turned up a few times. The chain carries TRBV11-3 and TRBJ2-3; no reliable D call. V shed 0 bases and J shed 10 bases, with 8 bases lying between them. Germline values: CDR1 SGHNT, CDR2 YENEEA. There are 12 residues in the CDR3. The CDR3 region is CASSLESGAQYF. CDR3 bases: TGTGCCAGCAGCTTAGAATCTGGGGCGCAGTATTTT.

In nucleotides, the CDR3 is TGCGCCAGCAGCTTGGATCCTCTCTCCTACGAGCAGTACTTC. Its protein product is CASSLDPLSYEQYF. J is TRBJ2-7 and V is TRBV5-1; D is uncertain. The CDR3 extends over 14 amino acids. The V gene lost 0 bases and the J gene lost 0 bases, with 7 bases spanning the gap. The germline gives CDR1 SGHRS, CDR2 YFSETQ.